The rows below give T cell receptor beta chains drawn from one sample of a study of T cell responses to AZD1222 COVID-19 vaccine. Data came from immunoSEQ multiplex PCR; TCRdb stores just in-frame clones and leaves some out. The repertoire holds about 120,000 clones, with approximately 90% as singletons. Here the sequenced sample was peripheral blood, taken on day 0 of AZD1222 vaccination. The source is an adult in good health. CDR3s include the opening cysteine and the closing phenylalanine or tryptophan. Clone size is not always given. Where it is, it says once, few, many or a class for expanded clones.

clone_size v_call cdr3_aa
once TRBV20-1 CSASPGQVFSNQPQHF
- TRBV7-8 CASSYSGELFF
- TRBV28 CASCNRAGQPQHF
- TRBV29-1 CSVERQDPNYGYTF
- TRBV7-2 CASSKRGTTSTDTQYF
- TRBV4-1 CASSQADSHSPLHF
- TRBV7-3 CASSVASGGRYEQYF
- TRBV5-6 CASSFFARQLNTGELFF
- TRBV3-1/TRBV3-2 CASRVRASSGNTIYF
- TRBV6-5 CASSYRTGWLLAEAFF
few TRBV6-4 CASSANPGDGYTF
- TRBV21-1 CASSNGSLAKNIQYF
once TRBV5-6 CASKLAGSGNTIYF
- TRBV7-2 CASSLAVAGGTDTQYF
- TRBV5-6 CASSQANYGYTF
- TRBV11-2 CASSGRTGGKYNSPLHF
few TRBV9 CASSVDGRVVSGYTF
- TRBV5-1 CASSLTGGRGQETQYF
- TRBV29-1 CSSSPGAPYGYTF
few TRBV19 CASKKLPSAGRTEAFF
- TRBV27 CASSPLGTFGYTF
- TRBV3-1/TRBV3-2 CASSQPRTGGYEQYF
- TRBV5-1 CASSPQTGKSSYEQYF
- TRBV6-4 CASIGQDGSYEQYF
- TRBV24-1 CATNDRGLGQFF
- TRBV6-4 CASSDREDNEQFF
- TRBV5-1 CASSLGQGARHYEQYF
- TRBV5-1 CASSLGWAANTDTQYF
few TRBV30 CAWSSGYGRSNQPQHF
- TRBV19 CASSIDGVRTDTQYF
- TRBV7-8 CASSRRGPSGTLYNEQFF
- TRBV7-2 CASGPLGTSGSFSSYEQYF
- TRBV11-2 CASSKFRGSVDTQYF
- TRBV19 CASSMMAGVVDTQYF
- TRBV7-2 CASSPLGAGGPYNEQFF
- TRBV6-5 CASRVQGAPYNEQFF
once TRBV7-2 CASREGYGNTEAFF
- TRBV12-3/TRBV12-4 CARRVGPGNTIYF
- TRBV6-5 CASSFGGSYEQYF
- TRBV5-1 CASSLARGSTDTQYF
- TRBV19 CASSTPRGSFGKLFF
- TRBV12-3/TRBV12-4 CASSPDRAYEQYF
few TRBV7-2 CASSSTGTGGYGYTF
- TRBV5-6 CASSRRGDAYEQYF
- TRBV19 CASSIRGREKLFF